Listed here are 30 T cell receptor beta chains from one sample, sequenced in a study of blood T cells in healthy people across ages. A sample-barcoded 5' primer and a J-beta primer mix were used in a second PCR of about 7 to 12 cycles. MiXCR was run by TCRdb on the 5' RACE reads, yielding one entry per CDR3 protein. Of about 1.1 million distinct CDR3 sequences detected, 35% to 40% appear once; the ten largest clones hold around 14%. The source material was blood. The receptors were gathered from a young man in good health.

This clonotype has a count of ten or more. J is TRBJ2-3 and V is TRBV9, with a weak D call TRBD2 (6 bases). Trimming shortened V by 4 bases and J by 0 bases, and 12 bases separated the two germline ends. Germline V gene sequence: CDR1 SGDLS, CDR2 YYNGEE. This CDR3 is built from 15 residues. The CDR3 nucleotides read TGTGCCAGCAGCTACGGAGGGACTAGCACAGATACGCAGTATTTT. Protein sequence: CASSYGGTSTDTQYF.

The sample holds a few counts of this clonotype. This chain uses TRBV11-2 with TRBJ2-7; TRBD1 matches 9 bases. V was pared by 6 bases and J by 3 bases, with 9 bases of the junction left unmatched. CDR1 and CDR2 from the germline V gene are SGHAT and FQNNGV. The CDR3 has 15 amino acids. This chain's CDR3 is CASSRTRDRVYEQYF. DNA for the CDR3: TGTGCCAGCAGTCGCACCCGGGACAGGGTCTACGAGCAGTACTTC.

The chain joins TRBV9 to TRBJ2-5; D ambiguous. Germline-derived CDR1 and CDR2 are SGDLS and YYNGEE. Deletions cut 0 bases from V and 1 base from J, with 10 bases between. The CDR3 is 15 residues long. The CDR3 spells CASSVGGERQETQYF. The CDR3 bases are TGTGCCAGCAGCGTAGGCGGTGAACGCCAAGAGACCCAGTACTTC.

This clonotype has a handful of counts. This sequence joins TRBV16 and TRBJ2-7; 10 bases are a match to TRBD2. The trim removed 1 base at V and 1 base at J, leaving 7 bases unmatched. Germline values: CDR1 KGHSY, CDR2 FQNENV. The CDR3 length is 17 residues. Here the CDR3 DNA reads TGTGCCAGCAGCCAATTCGCCCAACTAGCGGGGTCCTACGAGCAGTACTTC. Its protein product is CASSQFAQLAGSYEQYF.

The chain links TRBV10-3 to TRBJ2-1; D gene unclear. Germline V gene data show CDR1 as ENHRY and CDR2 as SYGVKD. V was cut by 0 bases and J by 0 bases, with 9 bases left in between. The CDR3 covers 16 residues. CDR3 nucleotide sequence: TGTGCCATCAGTGAGTCAGGAGAACCCTCCTACAATGAGCAGTTCTTC. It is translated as CAISESGEPSYNEQFF.

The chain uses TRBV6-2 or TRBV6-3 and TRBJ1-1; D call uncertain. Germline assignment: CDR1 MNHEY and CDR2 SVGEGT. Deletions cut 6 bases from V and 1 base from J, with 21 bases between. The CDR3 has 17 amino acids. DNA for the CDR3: TGTGCCAGCAGCACAAGCAGCCTCCCTACAGAGAACACTGAAGCTTTCTTT. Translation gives CASSTSSLPTENTEAFF.

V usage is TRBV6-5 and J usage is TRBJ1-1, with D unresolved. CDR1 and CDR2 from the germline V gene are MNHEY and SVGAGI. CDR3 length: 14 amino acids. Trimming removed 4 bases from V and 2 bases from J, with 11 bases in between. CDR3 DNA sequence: TGTGCCAGCAGTTCCAACGGTGGTAACACTGAAGCTTTCTTT. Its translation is CASSSNGGNTEAFF.

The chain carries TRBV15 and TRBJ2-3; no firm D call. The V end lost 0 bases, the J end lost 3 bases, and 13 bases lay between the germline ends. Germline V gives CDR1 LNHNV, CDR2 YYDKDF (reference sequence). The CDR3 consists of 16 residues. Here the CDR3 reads CATSRESGPTTDTQYF. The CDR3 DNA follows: TGTGCCACCAGCAGAGAGTCTGGGCCTACAACAGATACGCAGTATTTT.

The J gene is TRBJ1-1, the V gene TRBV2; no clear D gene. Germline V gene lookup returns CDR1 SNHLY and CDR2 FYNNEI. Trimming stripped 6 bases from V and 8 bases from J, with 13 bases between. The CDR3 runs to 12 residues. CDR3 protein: CASRLGRGEAFF. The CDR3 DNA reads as TGTGCCAGCAGGTTAGGCAGAGGAGAAGCTTTCTTT. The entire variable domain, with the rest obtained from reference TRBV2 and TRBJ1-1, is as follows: EPEVTQTPSHQVTQMGQEVILRCVPISNHLYFYWYRQILGQKVEFLVSFYNNEISEKSEIFDDQFSVERPDGSNFTLKIRSTKLEDSAMYFCASRLGRGEAFFGQGTRLTVV.

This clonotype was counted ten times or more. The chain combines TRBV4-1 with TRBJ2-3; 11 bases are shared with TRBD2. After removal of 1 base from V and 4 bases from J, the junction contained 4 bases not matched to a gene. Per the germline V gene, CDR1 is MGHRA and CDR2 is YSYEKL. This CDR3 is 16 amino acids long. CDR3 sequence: CASSQAGLAASDTQYF. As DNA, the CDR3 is TGCGCCAGCAGCCAAGCGGGACTAGCGGCTTCAGATACGCAGTATTTT.

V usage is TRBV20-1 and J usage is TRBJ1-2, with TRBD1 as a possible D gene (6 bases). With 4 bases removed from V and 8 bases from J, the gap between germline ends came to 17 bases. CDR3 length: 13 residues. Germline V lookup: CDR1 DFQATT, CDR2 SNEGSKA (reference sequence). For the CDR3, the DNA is TGCAGTGCTACGGGGACTTACAGGGAAGGCTACACCTTC. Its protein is CSATGTYREGYTF.

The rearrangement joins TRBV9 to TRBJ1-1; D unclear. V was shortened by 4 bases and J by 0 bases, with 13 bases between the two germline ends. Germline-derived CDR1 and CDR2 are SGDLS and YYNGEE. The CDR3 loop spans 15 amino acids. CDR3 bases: TGTGCCAGCAGCTCCGAAGGGATTATGAACACTGAAGCTTTCTTT. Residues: CASSSEGIMNTEAFF.

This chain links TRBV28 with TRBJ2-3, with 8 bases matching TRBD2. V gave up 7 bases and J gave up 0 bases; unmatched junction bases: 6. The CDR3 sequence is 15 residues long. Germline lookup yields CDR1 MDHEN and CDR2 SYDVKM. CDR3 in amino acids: CASITGTRSTDTQYF. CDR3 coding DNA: TGTGCCAGCATCACCGGGACTAGGAGCACAGATACGCAGTATTTT.

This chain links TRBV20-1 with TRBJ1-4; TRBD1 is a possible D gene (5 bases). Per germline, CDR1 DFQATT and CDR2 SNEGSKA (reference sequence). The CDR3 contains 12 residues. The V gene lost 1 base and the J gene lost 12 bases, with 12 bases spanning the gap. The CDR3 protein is CSARVGRGELFF. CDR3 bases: TGCAGTGCTAGAGTGGGGCGGGGAGAACTGTTTTTT.

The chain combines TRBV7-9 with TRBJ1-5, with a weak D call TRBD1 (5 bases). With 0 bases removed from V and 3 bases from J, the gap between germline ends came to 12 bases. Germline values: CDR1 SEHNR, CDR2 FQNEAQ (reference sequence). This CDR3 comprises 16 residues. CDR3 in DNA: TGTGCCAGCAGCTTAGCGGCCGGGGGGAACAATCAGCCCCAGCATTTT. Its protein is CASSLAAGGNNQPQHF. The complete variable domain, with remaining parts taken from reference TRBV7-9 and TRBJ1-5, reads DTGVSQNPRHKITKRGQNVTFRCDPISEHNRLYWYRQTLGQGPEFLTYFQNEAQLEKSRLLSDRFSAERPKGSFSTLEIQRTEQGDSAMYLCASSLAAGGNNQPQHFGDGTRLSIL.

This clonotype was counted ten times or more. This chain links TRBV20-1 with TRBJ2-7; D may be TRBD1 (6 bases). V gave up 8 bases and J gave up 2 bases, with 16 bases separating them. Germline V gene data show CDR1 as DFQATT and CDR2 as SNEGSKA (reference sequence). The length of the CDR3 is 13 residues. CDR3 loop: CSTTRGGTYEQYF. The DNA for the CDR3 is TGCAGTACCACCAGGGGCGGCACCTACGAGCAGTACTTC.

CDR3 region: CASREDAASTYEQYF. CDR3 in DNA: TGTGCCAGCAGGGAGGACGCGGCCAGTACCTACGAGCAGTACTTC. The V gene is TRBV2, the J gene TRBJ2-7; possibly TRBD2 for D (5 bases). CDR3 length equals 15 residues. Germline V CDR1 and CDR2: SNHLY, FYNNEI. The V gene lost 6 bases and the J gene lost 2 bases, with 17 bases spanning the gap. The full variable domain, with the rest looked up from reference TRBV2 and TRBJ2-7, is EPEVTQTPSHQVTQMGQEVILRCVPISNHLYFYWYRQILGQKVEFLVSFYNNEISEKSEIFDDQFSVERPDGSNFTLKIRSTKLEDSAMYFCASREDAASTYEQYFGPGTRLTVT.

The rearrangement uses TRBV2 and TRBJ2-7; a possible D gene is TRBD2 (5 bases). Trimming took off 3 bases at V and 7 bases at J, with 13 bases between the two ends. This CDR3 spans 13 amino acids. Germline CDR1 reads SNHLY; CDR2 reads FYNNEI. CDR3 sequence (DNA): TGTGCCAGCAGTGAGTCGGTGCGGGCTGAGCAGTACTTC. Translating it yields CASSESVRAEQYF.

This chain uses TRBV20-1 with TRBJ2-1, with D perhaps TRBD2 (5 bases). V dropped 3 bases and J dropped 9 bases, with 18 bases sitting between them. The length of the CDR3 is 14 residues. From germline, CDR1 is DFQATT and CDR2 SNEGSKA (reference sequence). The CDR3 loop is CSASVRAARGEQFF. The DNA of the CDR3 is TGCAGTGCTAGTGTTCGAGCGGCTCGGGGTGAGCAGTTCTTC.

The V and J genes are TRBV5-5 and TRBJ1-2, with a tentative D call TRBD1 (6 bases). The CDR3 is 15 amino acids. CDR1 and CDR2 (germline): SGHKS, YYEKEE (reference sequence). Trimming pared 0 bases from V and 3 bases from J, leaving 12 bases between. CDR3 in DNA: TGTGCCAGCAGCTTGGACAGGCAGGGGTACTATGGCTACACCTTC. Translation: CASSLDRQGYYGYTF.

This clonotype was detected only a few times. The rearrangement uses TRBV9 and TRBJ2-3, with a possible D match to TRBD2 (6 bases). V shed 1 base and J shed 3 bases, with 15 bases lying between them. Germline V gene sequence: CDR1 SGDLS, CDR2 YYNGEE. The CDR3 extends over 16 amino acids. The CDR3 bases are TGTGCCAGCAGCGTACTCGCAGGGAGGAAAACAGATACGCAGTATTTT. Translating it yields CASSVLAGRKTDTQYF.

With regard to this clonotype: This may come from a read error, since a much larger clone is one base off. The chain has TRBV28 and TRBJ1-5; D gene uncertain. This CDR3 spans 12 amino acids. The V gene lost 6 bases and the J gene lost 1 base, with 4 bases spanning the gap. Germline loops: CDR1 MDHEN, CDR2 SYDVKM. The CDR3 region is CASRPSNQPQHF. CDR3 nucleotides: TGTGCCAGCAGACCGAGCAATCAGCCCCAGCATTTT.

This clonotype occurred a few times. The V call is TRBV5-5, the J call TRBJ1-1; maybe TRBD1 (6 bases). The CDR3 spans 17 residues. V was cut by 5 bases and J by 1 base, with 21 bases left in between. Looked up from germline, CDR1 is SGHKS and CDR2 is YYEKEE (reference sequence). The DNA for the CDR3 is TGTGCCAGCAGTTTTGGACCCTCAACCAGGGGGAACACTGAAGCTTTCTTT. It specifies CASSFGPSTRGNTEAFF.

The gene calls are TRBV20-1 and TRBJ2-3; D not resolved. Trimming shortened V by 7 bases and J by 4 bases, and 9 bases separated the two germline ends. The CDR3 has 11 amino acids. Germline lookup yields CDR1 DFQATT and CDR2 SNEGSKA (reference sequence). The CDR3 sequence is CSDSPADTQYF. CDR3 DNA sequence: TGCAGTGATAGTCCTGCAGATACGCAGTATTTT.

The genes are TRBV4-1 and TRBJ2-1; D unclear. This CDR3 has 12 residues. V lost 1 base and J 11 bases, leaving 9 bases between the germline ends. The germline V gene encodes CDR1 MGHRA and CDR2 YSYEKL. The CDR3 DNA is TGCGCCAGCAGCCAAGTTGGCAGCAAGCAGTTCTTC. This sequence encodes CASSQVGSKQFF.

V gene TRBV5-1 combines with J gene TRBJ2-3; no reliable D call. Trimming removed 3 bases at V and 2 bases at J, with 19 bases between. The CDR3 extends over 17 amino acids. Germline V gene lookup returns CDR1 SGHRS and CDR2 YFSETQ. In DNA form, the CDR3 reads TGCGCCAGCAGCTCCCCCGTGGAAGGGTTTAACACAGATACGCAGTATTTT. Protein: CASSSPVEGFNTDTQYF.

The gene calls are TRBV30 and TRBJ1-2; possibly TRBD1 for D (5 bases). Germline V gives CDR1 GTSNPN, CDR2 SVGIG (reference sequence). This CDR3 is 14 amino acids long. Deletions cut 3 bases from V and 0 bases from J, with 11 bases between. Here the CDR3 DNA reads TGTGCCTGGAGGGGGCCTGAGTCTAACTATGGCTACACCTTC. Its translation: CAWRGPESNYGYTF.

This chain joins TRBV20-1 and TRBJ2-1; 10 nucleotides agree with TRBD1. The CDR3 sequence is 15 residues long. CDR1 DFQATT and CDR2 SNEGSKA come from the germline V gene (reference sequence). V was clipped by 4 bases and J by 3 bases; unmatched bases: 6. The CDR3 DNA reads TGCAGTGCTAAGAGACAGGGGGCAAGCTACAATGAGCAGTTCTTC. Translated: CSAKRQGASYNEQFF.

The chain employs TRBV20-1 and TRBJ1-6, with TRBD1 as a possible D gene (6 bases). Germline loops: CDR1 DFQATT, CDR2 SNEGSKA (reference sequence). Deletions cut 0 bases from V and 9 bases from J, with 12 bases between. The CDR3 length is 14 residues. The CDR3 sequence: CSARDRRGSSPLHF. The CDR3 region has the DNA TGCAGTGCTAGAGATCGCAGGGGTAGTTCACCCCTCCACTTT.

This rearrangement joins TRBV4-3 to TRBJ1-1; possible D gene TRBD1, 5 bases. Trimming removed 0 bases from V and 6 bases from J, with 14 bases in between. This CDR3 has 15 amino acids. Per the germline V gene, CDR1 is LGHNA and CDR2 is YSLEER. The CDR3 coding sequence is TGCGCCAGCAGCCAAGATATAGGGGCGTTGGCTGAAGCTTTCTTT. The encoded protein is CASSQDIGALAEAFF.